The TCR beta chain under discussion was sequenced for a study of blood T cells in healthy people across ages. General study results and limits: Per million T cells, the diversity of TCR beta decreased roughly linearly as age advanced. There was no known CMV status for donors, so expanded clonotype changes were possibly confounded.

This clonotype was detected only a few times. Its matching antigen is unknown. Through a sample-barcoded 5' primer and a J-beta primer mix, a second PCR was run for roughly 6 to 11 cycles. Every cDNA molecule bore a tag from a template-switch adaptor containing 12 random nucleotides. MiXCR was run by TCRdb on the 5' RACE reads, yielding one entry per CDR3 protein. The sample has approximately 850,000 distinct CDR3 sequences, roughly 60% seen once; the top ten hold around 22%. Sequencing input: blood. The receptor was derived from a man aged 25-45 years in good health.

The CDR3 is CASSFLGAHEQYF. The CDR3 nucleotides are TGTGCCAGCAGTTTTTTAGGGGCCCACGAGCAGTACTTC. V and J are TRBV12-3 or TRBV12-4 and TRBJ2-7; D is perhaps TRBD1 (5 bases). V was clipped by 3 bases and J by 5 bases, with 11 bases between them. The CDR3 covers 13 residues.